The entry that follows covers one TCR beta chain sequence. It lacks a known antigen. No base-level quality is on record; no much larger clone is a single base apart. This sample is drawn from a study of T cell changes during pregnancy in multiple sclerosis (dated 2019 in TCRdb). Background for the entire study: The study examined how the T cell repertoire changed over the course of pregnancy in women with multiple sclerosis.

Library method: the immunoSEQ multiplex PCR assay. In TCRdb, the immuneACCESS table is reduced to in-frame sequences with V and J assigned. These tables do not hold every clone; where another copy was compared, an unresolved V gene accounts for under half, and the others remain unexplained. The sample data list some 29,000 clones, and approximately 88% of these were observed just once. The ten largest clones take up around 0.59% of the sample. Inclusive of the bounding cysteine and phenylalanine, the CDR3 is 14 residues long. Here the CDR3 DNA is all that survives: 42 bases in frame from base 1. At the junction V is shortened by 0 bases and J by 2 bases, with 9 bases in between. As encoded in the germline V gene, CDR1 is SGDLS while CDR2 is YYNGEE.

The TCR originated in a female donor in good health, enrolled as a control in a pregnancy study. Specimen: CD4+ T cells from peripheral blood mononuclear cells, collected in the first trimester of pregnancy. The sequence joins TRBV9 to TRBJ2-7; tentative D gene TRBD2, with 6 bases matching. The CDR3 amino acid sequence is: CASSVDERAYEQYF. The nucleotide sequence is TGTGCCAGCAGCGTAGATGAGCGGGCCTACGAGCAGTACTTC.